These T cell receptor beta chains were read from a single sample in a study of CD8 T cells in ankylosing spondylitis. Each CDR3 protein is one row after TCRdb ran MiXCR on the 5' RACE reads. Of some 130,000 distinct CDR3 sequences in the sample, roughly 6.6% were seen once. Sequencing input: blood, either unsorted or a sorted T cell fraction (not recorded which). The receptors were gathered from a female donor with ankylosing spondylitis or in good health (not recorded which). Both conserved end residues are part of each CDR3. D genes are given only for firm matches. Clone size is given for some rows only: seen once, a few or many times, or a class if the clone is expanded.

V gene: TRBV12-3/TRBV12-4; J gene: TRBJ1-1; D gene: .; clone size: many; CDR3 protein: CASREGVNTEAFF; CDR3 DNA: TGTGCCAGCAGGGAGGGAGTGAACACTGAAGCTTTCTTT
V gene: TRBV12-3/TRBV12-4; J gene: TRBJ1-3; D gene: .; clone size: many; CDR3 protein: CASSLGQGFGNTIYF; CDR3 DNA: TGTGCCAGCAGCCTGGGACAAGGATTTGGAAACACCATATATTTT
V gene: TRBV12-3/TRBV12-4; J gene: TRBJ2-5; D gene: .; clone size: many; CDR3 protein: CASRVTGQETQYF; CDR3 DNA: TGTGCCAGCAGAGTTACAGGACAAGAGACCCAGTACTTC
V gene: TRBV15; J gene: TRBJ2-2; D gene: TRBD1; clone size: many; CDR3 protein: CATSYPGGGSGELFF; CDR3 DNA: TGTGCCACCAGTTACCCAGGGGGTGGTTCTGGGGAGCTGTTTTTT
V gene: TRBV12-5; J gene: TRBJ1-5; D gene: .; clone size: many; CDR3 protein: CASGEDDGYSNQPQHF; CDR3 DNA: TGTGCTAGTGGAGAAGATGATGGTTATAGCAATCAGCCCCAGCATTTT
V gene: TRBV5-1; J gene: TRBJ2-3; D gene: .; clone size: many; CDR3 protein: CASSSPSDTQYF; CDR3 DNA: TGCGCCAGCAGCTCACCGTCAGATACGCAGTATTTT
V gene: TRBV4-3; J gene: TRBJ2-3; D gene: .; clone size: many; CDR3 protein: CASSQDTGGRTDTQYF; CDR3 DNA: TGCGCCAGCAGCCAAGATACTGGGGGTCGTACAGATACGCAGTATTTT
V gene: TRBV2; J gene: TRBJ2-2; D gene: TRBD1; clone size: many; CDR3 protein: CASSGQGATGELFF; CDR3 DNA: TGTGCCAGCAGTGGACAGGGGGCGACCGGGGAGCTGTTTTTT
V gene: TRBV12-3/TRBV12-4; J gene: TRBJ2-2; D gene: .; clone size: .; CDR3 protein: CASSLSLSGELFF; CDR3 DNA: TGTGCCAGCAGTTTATCCTTGTCCGGGGAGCTGTTTTTT
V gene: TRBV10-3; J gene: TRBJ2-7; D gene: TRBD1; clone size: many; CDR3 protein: CAISDRDRGPHEQYF; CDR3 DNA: TGTGCCATCAGTGACCGGGACAGGGGGCCCCACGAGCAGTACTTC